This is a list of T cell receptor beta chains from one sample in a study of blood T cell repertoires in COVID-19. Sequencing was performed with immunoSEQ multiplex PCR; in TCRdb, only in-frame clones are kept and a portion is missing. The profile covers approximately 340,000 clones, with more than 70% appearing a single time and about 3% taken by the ten largest. The sample taken for sequencing was peripheral blood. The receptors here all came from a man aged 30-40 years with active or convalescent COVID-19. The CDR3 runs from the conserved cysteine through the conserved F or W. A D gene is named only where the DNA matches it firmly. Clone size is given for some rows only: seen once, a few or many times, or a class if the clone is expanded.

d_gene	abundance	v_gene	j_gene	CDR3nt	CDR3aa
TRBD1	-	TRBV7-9	TRBJ1-2	TGTGCCAGCAGCAACACAGGGGGCAACTATGGCTACACCTTC	CASSNTGGNYGYTF
-	-	TRBV25-1	TRBJ2-1	TGTGCCAGCAGTGAATCACCTAGTTCCAACAATGAGCAGTTCTTC	CASSESPSSNNEQFF
-	-	TRBV3-1/TRBV3-2	TRBJ1-1	TGTGCCAGCAGCTCTCAGGGGTACACTGAAGCTTTCTTT	CASSSQGYTEAFF
-	once	TRBV24-1	TRBJ2-7	TGTGCCACCAGTGATTCTCACAGCAACTCCTACGAGCAGTACTTC	CATSDSHSNSYEQYF
TRBD2	few	TRBV7-9	TRBJ2-7	TGTGCCAGCAGATCCGGGGGGGACAACTCCTACGAGCAGTACTTC	CASRSGGDNSYEQYF
-	-	TRBV28	TRBJ1-1	TGTGCCAGCAGCCCTGAGAGCGGAGCGACCCAGGCTTTCTTT	CASSPESGATQAFF
TRBD1	once	TRBV7-6	TRBJ1-4	TGTGCCAGCAGCTTAAACGCCCGAGGGGGCATCAATGAAAAACTGTTTTTT	CASSLNARGGINEKLFF
-	-	TRBV7-2	TRBJ1-2	TGTGCCAGCAGCTTTACACAGCCCAACTATGGCTACACCTTC	CASSFTQPNYGYTF
-	-	TRBV7-2	TRBJ1-2	TGTGCCAGCAGCTTCGAAAGTCGACGGGCGGGTGGCTACACCTTC	CASSFESRRAGGYTF
TRBD1	-	TRBV2	TRBJ1-2	TGTGCCAGCCTCGACAGGGGGCGATATGGCTACACCTTC	CASLDRGRYGYTF
TRBD1	-	TRBV9	TRBJ1-4	TGTGCCAGCAGCGTAGGACAGGGCGGCGAAAAACTGTTTTTT	CASSVGQGGEKLFF
-	-	TRBV6-4	TRBJ1-5	TGTGCCAGCAGTCCCCAGGGGAGCAATCAGCCCCAGCATTTT	CASSPQGSNQPQHF
-	-	TRBV19	TRBJ1-1	TGTGCCAGTAGTATCCTGGGCCCAAATCTGAACACTGAAGCTTTCTTT	CASSILGPNLNTEAFF
-	-	TRBV4-2	TRBJ1-1	TGTGCCAGCAGCCAGGGGAGGGCGGGGGGCACTGAAGCTTTCTTT	CASSQGRAGGTEAFF
TRBD2	-	TRBV7-9	TRBJ2-3	TGTGCCAGCAGCTTAGGACTAGCGGGACCCACAGATACGCAGTATTTT	CASSLGLAGPTDTQYF
TRBD2	-	TRBV5-6	TRBJ2-1	TGTGCCAGCAGCTTGGCTCGGCGGGGGGACTACAATGAGCAGTTCTTC	CASSLARRGDYNEQFF
TRBD1	-	TRBV5-6	TRBJ2-7	TGTGCCAGCAGCCCCCGGGACAGGGGCTACGAGCAGTACTTC	CASSPRDRGYEQYF
-	-	TRBV5-1	TRBJ2-1	TGCGCCAGCAGCCCGCTCTCCGGAGGGGTCTACAATGAGCAGTTCTTC	CASSPLSGGVYNEQFF
TRBD2	-	TRBV5-1	TRBJ2-3	TGCGCCAGCAGCTTGGGTGGTAGCGGGGGGCCCAGCACAGATACGCAGTATTTT	CASSLGGSGGPSTDTQYF
-	-	TRBV4-2	TRBJ2-3	TGTGCCAGCAGCCAAGTTGTGGACTTAGGCAATACGCAGTATTTT	CASSQVVDLGNTQYF
-	-	TRBV6-2/TRBV6-3	TRBJ1-1	TGTGCCAGCAGTTACCTAGCAAGAGGCACTGAAGCTTTCTTT	CASSYLARGTEAFF
TRBD1	-	TRBV19	TRBJ1-3	TGTGCCAGTAGGCCACAGGGGATCTTTATGACTGGAAACACCATATATTTT	CASRPQGIFMTGNTIYF
-	-	TRBV7-9	TRBJ1-6	TGTGCCAGCAGCTATGAACAGTTAAATTCACCCCTCCACTTT	CASSYEQLNSPLHF